One and the same sample provided the 2 T cell receptor beta chains below, sequenced in a study of OX40 agonist ivuxolimab in advanced cancers. TCRdb's table, derived via immunoSEQ multiplex PCR, lists solely in-frame clones and lacks some. The sample lists roughly 67,000 clones, more than 85% occurring once. The source material was CD4+ or CD8+ T cells sorted from blood, sampled in a trial of the OX40 agonist ivuxolimab. Every receptor here comes from an adult with an advanced solid tumor such as melanoma, head and neck, liver or kidney cancer.

The chain combines TRBV6-5 with TRBJ2-7, with 10 bases lining up with TRBD2. V gave up 6 bases and J gave up 7 bases; unmatched junction bases: 12. CDR1 is MNHEY, CDR2 SVGAGI, per germline. This CDR3 is 15 amino acids long. The CDR3 DNA reads TGTGCCAGCAGACCATATAGCGGGGGGCCGGGAGAGCAGTACTTC. As protein: CASRPYSGGPGEQYF.

The rearrangement joins TRBV13 to TRBJ1-1; D is possibly TRBD1 (6 bases). V lost 0 bases to trimming and J lost 5 bases, with 13 bases between them. Germline V CDR1 and CDR2: PRHDT, FYEKMQ (reference sequence). This CDR3 region has 15 residues. The CDR3 bases are TGTGCCAGCAGCTTAGGACCGGGGGCAGGGACTGAAGCTTTCTTT. The encoded protein is CASSLGPGAGTEAFF.